A single sample is the source of the 7 T cell receptor beta chains below, sequenced in a study of human T cells and chemical hapten exposure. Time point in this sample: patch test 2, 6 weeks after DPC sensitization. The sample's treatment: therapeutic diphenylcyclopropenone sensitization with weekly scalp DPC. TCRdb fed the RACE reads into MiXCR, producing one record per CDR3 protein. The repertoire holds approximately 90,000 distinct CDR3 sequences, approximately 9.9% seen once, with over 2% in the top ten. The sequencing here drew on whole blood, taken in connection with sensitization to the hapten diphenylcyclopropenone (DPC). These receptors all stem from a man aged 40-49 years with alopecia areata. Some clones in this sample may be carry-over from other donors' samples.

This chain connects TRBV27 to TRBJ2-2; 12 bases match TRBD2. The CDR3 spans 18 residues. Trimming cost V 4 bases and J 2 bases; bases outside gene matches: 8. The germline V gene has CDR1 MNHEY and CDR2 SMNVEV (reference sequence). The CDR3 region has the DNA TGTGCCAGCAGTTCCTGGACTAGCGGGGAGGGAAACACCGGGGAGCTGTTTTTT. Amino acid sequence: CASSSWTSGEGNTGELFF.

This clonotype appeared a few times. The gene calls are TRBV29-1 and TRBJ2-6; D is perhaps TRBD1 or TRBD2 (5 bases each). Trimming took 7 bases from V and 0 from J, leaving 16 bases between them. The length of the CDR3 is 16 residues. The germline gives CDR1 SQVTM, CDR2 ANQGSEA. DNA of the CDR3: TGCAGCGCGGCCGGGGACGGACGCTCTGGGGCCAACGTCCTGACTTTC. Protein sequence: CSAAGDGRSGANVLTF.

This clonotype was picked up one time. V gene TRBV4-3 combines with J gene TRBJ2-7, with TRBD1 matching over 9 bases. This CDR3 contains 16 residues. The V gene's germline CDR1 is LGHNA and CDR2 YSLEER. The J segment lost 4 bases and the V segment lost 0 bases, leaving 7 bases of the junction unmatched. CDR3 amino acids: CASSQDPGTGTYEQYF. In DNA form, the CDR3 reads TGCGCCAGCAGCCAAGATCCCGGGACAGGGACTTACGAGCAGTACTTC.

This clonotype was counted a few times. The chain couples TRBV9 to TRBJ1-3, with 7 bases matching TRBD1. J lost 0 bases, V lost 2 bases, and 11 bases had no gene match. Germline loops: CDR1 SGDLS, CDR2 YYNGEE. The CDR3 consists of 18 residues. The CDR3 here is CASSVSTGDTFSGNTIYF. As DNA, the CDR3 is TGTGCCAGCAGCGTTTCCACAGGGGACACCTTCTCTGGAAACACCATATATTTT.

This chain uses TRBV6-2 or TRBV6-3 with TRBJ2-7; 7 bases agree with TRBD2. The V gene's germline CDR1 is MNHEY and CDR2 SVGEGT. CDR3 length: 11 residues. Losses at the gene ends were 8 bases for V and 5 bases for J; bases not matched to a gene: 3. The CDR3 reads CASSSGHEQYF. The CDR3 DNA reads as TGTGCCAGCTCTAGCGGCCACGAGCAGTACTTC.

This chain uses TRBV12-3 or TRBV12-4 with TRBJ1-5; D is undetermined. The V and J ends lost 5 bases and 5 bases respectively, with 13 bases between them. The CDR3 covers 14 residues. This CDR3 is CASSPDTIYQPQHF. DNA of the CDR3: TGTGCCAGCAGTCCCGACACCATATATCAGCCCCAGCATTTT.

This clonotype was detected many times. The chain joins TRBV5-1 to TRBJ1-2, with D tentatively TRBD1 (6 bases). CDR1 and CDR2 from the germline V gene are SGHRS and YFSETQ. Trimming removed 6 bases at V and 4 bases at J, with 7 bases between. This CDR3 spans 11 amino acids. In nucleotides, the CDR3 is TGCGCCAGCACGGACAGCTATGGCTACACCTTC. Protein: CASTDSYGYTF.